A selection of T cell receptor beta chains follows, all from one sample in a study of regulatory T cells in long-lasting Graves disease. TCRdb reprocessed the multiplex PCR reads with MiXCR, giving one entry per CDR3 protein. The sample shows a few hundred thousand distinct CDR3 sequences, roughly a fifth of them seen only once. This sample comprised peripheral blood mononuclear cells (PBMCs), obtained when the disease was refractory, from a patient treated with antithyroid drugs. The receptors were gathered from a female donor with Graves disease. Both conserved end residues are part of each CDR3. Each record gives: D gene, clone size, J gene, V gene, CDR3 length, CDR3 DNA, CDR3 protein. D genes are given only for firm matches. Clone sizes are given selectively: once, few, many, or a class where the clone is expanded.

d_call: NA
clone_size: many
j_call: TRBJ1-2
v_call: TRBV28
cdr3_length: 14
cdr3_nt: TGTGCCAGCAGTTTACACCGGGCCGAATATGGCTACACCTTC
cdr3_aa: CASSLHRAEYGYTF

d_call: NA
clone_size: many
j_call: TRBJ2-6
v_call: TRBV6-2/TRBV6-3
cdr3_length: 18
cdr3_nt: TGTGCCAGCAGTTCTAGATGGACGACCAGCTCTGGGGCCAACGTCCTGACTTTC
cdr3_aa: CASSSRWTTSSGANVLTF

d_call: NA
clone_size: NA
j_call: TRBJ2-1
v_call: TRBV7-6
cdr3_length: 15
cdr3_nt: TGTGCCAGCAGCTTATGGGCGAACTCCTACAATGAGCAGTTCTTC
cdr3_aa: CASSLWANSYNEQFF

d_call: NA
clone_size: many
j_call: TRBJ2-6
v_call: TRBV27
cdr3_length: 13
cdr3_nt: TGTGCCAGCAGTTTGACTGGGGCCAACGTCCTGACTTTC
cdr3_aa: CASSLTGANVLTF

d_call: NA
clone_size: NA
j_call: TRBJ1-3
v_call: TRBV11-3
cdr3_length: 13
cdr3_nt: TGTGCCAGCAGCCCAGGGCATGGAAACACCATATATTTT
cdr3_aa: CASSPGHGNTIYF

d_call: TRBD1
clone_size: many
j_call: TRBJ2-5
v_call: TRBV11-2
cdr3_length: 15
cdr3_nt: TGTGCCAGCAGCCCGTGGACAGGGGGCCAAGAGACCCAGTACTTC
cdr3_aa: CASSPWTGGQETQYF

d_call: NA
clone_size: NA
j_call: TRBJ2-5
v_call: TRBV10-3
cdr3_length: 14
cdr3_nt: TGTGCCATCAGAGGAGGGACGGGCGACGAGACCCAGTACTTC
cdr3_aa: CAIRGGTGDETQYF

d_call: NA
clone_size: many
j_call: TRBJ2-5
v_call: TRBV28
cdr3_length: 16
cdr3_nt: TGTGCCAGCAGCGCCTCCGGACTGCGGAGGCAAGAGACCCAGTACTTC
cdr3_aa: CASSASGLRRQETQYF

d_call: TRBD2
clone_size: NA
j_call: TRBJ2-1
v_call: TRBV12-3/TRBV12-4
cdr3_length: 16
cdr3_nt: TGTGCCAGCAGTTTCCCCCTAGCGGGAGAGGAAGGTGAGCAGTTCTTC
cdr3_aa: CASSFPLAGEEGEQFF

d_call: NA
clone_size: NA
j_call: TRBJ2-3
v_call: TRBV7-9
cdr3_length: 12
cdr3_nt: TGTGCCAGCAGCTTAGCACAGAGTACGCAGTATTTT
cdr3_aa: CASSLAQSTQYF

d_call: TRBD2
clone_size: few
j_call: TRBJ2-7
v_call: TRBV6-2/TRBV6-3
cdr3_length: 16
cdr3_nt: TGTGCCAGCAGTTACTCGAGAGCGGGAGGGTTCTCCGAGCAGTACTTC
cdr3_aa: CASSYSRAGGFSEQYF

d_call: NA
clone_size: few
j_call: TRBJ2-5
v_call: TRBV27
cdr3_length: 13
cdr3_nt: TGTGCCAGCAGTTTCATAGGTCAAGAGACCCAGTACTTC
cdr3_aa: CASSFIGQETQYF

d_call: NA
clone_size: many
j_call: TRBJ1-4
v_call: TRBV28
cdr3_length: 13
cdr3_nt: TGTGCCAGCACCTCCGTGCCTAATGAAAAACTGTTTTTT
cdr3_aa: CASTSVPNEKLFF

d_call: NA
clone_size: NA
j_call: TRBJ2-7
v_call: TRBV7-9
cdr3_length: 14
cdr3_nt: TGTGCCAGCAGCTTACAGGGTCAGGGCTCGGGGCAGTACTTC
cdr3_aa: CASSLQGQGSGQYF

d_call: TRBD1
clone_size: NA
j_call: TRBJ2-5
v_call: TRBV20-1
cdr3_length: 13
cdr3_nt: TGCAGTTTCACAGGGGCCGATCAAGAGACCCAGTACTTC
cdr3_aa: CSFTGADQETQYF

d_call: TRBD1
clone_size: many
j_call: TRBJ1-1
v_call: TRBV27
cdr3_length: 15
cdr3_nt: TGTGCCAGCAGTCCAGGACAGGGAGAGAACACTGAAGCTTTCTTT
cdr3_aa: CASSPGQGENTEAFF

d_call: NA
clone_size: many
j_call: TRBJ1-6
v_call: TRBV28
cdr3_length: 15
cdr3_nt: TGTGCCAGCAGTTTATTGTGGCAGGCGCATTCACCCCTCCACTTT
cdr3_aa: CASSLLWQAHSPLHF

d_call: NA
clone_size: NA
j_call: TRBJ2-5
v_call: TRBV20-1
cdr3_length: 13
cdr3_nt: TGCAGTGCTAGTCGAGGGTTTGAGGAGACCCAGTACTTC
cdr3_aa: CSASRGFEETQYF

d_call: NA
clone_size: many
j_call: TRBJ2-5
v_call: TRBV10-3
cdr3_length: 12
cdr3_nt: TGTGCCATCAGTGACGGTTCCGAGACCCAGTACTTC
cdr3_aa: CAISDGSETQYF

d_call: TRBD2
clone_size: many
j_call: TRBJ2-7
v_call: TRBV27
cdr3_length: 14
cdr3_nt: TGTGCCAGCAGTTTTAGCGGGAGGGGCGACGAGCAGTACTTC
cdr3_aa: CASSFSGRGDEQYF

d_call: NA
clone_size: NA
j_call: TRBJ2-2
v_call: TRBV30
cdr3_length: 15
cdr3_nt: TGTGCCTGGAGTGGATACTCCAGGGTTACCGGGGAGCTGTTTTTT
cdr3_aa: CAWSGYSRVTGELFF

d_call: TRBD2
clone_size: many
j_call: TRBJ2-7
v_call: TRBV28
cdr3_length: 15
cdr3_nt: TGTGCCAGCAGTACCAGCGGGGCGGGCACCTACGAGCAGTACTTC
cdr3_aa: CASSTSGAGTYEQYF

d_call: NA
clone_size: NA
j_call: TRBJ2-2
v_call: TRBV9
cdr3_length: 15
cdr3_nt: TGTGCCAGCAGCGGGCTACTAGGGAACACCGGGGAGCTGTTTTTT
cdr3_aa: CASSGLLGNTGELFF

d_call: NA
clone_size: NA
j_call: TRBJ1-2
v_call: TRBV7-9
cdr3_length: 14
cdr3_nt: TGTGCCAGCAACCAGGGGTCCGGTGACTATGGCTACACCTTC
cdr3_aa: CASNQGSGDYGYTF

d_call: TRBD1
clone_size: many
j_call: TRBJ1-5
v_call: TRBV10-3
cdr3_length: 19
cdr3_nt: TGTGCCATCAGTGAGCGACCGGGACAGGGGGCGATGGACAATCAGCCCCAGCATTTT
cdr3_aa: CAISERPGQGAMDNQPQHF

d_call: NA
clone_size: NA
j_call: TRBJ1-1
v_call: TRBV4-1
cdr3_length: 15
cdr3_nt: TGCGCCAGCAGCCAAGGTTCGGGGAACCCTGGGGAAGCTTTCTTT
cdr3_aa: CASSQGSGNPGEAFF

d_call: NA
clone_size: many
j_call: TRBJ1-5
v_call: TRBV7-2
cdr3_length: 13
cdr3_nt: TGTGCCAGCAGCTTAGCCGGGGATCAGCCCCAGCATTTT
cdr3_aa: CASSLAGDQPQHF

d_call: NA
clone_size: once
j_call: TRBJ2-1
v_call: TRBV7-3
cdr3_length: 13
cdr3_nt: TGTGCCAGCAGCTTGGCAGCTCTCCATGAGCAGTTCTTC
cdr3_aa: CASSLAALHEQFF

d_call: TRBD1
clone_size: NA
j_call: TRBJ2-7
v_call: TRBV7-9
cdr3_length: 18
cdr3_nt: TGTGCCAGTAGCAGATCTGAAATGGACAGGGAGGTTACCTACGAGCAGTACTTC
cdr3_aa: CASSRSEMDREVTYEQYF

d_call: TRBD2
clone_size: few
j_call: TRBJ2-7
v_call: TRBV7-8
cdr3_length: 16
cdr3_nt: TGTGCCAGCAGCTTAGCCCGACTAGCGGGATACTACGAGCAGTACTTC
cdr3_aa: CASSLARLAGYYEQYF

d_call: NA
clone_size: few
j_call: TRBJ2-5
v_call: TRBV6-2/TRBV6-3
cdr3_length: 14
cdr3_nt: TGTGCCAGCAGTTACTCTGACTACCAAGAGACCCAGTACTTC
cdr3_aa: CASSYSDYQETQYF

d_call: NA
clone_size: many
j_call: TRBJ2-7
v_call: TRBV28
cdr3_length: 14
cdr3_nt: TGTGCCAGCAGTGGGAGACTATTATCCTACGAGCAGTACTTC
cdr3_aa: CASSGRLLSYEQYF

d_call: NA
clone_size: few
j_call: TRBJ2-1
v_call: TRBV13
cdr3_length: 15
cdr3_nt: TGTGCCAGCAGCTTATCCGGGTCAAACCTGGATGAGCAGTTCTTC
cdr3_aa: CASSLSGSNLDEQFF

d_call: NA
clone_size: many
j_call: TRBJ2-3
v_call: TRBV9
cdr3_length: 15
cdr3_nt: TGTGCCAGCAGCGTAGATGGCAGGAACACAGATACGCAGTATTTT
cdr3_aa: CASSVDGRNTDTQYF

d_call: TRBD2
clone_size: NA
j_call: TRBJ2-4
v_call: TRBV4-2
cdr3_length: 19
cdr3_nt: TGTGCCAGCAGCAAATCCGGGACTAGCTCGGAAGGGGTCAAAAACATTCAGTACTTC
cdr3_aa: CASSKSGTSSEGVKNIQYF

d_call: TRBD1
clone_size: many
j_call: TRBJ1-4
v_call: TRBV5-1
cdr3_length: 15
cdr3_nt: TGCGCCAGCAGCGCCGGGACAGGGATTATTGAAAAACTGTTTTTT
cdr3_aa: CASSAGTGIIEKLFF

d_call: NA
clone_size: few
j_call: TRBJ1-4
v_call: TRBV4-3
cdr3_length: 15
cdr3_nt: TGCGCCAGCAGCCAAGATCGGGCGTTGAATGAAAAACTGTTTTTT
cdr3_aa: CASSQDRALNEKLFF